This entry lists 13 T cell receptor beta chains sequenced from one sample in a study of blood T cell repertoires in COVID-19. The assay was immunoSEQ multiplex PCR, and TCRdb's table has in-frame clones only and misses some. The data hold about 310,000 clones, with roughly 86% observed a single time. The sequenced sample was PBMCs or T cells enriched from blood (not recorded which). Receptors were obtained from a woman younger than 45 who had recovered from COVID-19.

This chain connects TRBV19 to TRBJ1-2, with TRBD1 identical over 9 bases. Looked up from germline, CDR1 is LNHDA and CDR2 is SQIVND (reference sequence). V gave up 7 bases and J gave up 3 bases; unmatched junction bases: 6. This CDR3 is 14 amino acids long. The CDR3 region is CASIPGQGDYGYTF. As DNA, the CDR3 is TGTGCCAGTATTCCGGGACAGGGCGACTATGGCTACACCTTC.

The chain couples TRBV3-1 (or the pseudogene TRBV3-2) to TRBJ2-4, with TRBD1 matching 9 bases. Per the germline V gene, CDR1 is LGHDT and CDR2 is YNNKEL (reference sequence). The CDR3 loop spans 14 amino acids. The V segment lost 4 bases and the J segment 5 bases; nucleotides outside the gene matches: 3. The CDR3 sequence is CASSLQGAQNIQYF. The CDR3 DNA is TGTGCCAGCAGCCTACAGGGGGCCCAAAACATTCAGTACTTC.

The rearrangement uses TRBV6-4 and TRBJ1-6, with D unresolved. CDR3 length: 14 amino acids. The V gene lost 2 bases and the J gene lost 8 bases, with 10 bases spanning the gap. Germline CDR1 and CDR2: MRHNA and SNTAGT. CDR3 DNA sequence: TGTGCCAGCAGTGACACGGGAGCCCATTCACCCCTCCACTTT. Its protein product is CASSDTGAHSPLHF.

The rearrangement links TRBV13 to TRBJ2-7; no reliable D call. V lost 1 base and J lost 1, with 2 bases in between. The CDR3 totals 12 residues. Germline V gene lookup returns CDR1 PRHDT and CDR2 FYEKMQ (reference sequence). The CDR3 DNA is TGTGCCAGCAGCTTAGTATCCTACGAGCAGTACTTC. This sequence encodes CASSLVSYEQYF.

The gene calls are TRBV19 and TRBJ1-1; maybe TRBD1 (6 bases). The CDR3 has 13 residues. Germline V gives CDR1 LNHDA, CDR2 SQIVND (reference sequence). Trimming removed 8 bases from V and 2 bases from J, with 12 bases in between. CDR3 nucleotides: TGTGCCAGTTCGGCACAGGGAAACACTGAAGCTTTCTTT. Its translation: CASSAQGNTEAFF.

Comments on this clone: Other DNA sequences of this sample code for an identical CDR3. The chain has TRBV29-1 and TRBJ1-1; D gene unclear. The CDR3 has 13 residues. The germline V and J ends were trimmed by 3 bases and 1 base, with 9 bases remaining between them. Germline V gene lookup returns CDR1 SQVTM and CDR2 ANQGSEA. The CDR3 is CSVDSRGNTEAFF. The CDR3 bases are TGCAGCGTTGACTCTCGGGGGAACACTGAAGCTTTCTTT. Based on the CDR3 plus reference TRBV29-1 and TRBJ1-1, the full variable domain is SAVISQKPSRDICQRGTSLTIQCQVDSQVTMMFWYRQQPGQSLTLIATANQGSEATYESGFVIDKFPISRPNLTFSTLTVSNMSPEDSSIYLCSVDSRGNTEAFFGQGTRLTVV.

This chain connects TRBV7-2 to TRBJ1-4; possibly TRBD1 for D (5 bases). Germline values: CDR1 SGHTA, CDR2 FQGNSA. The V end lost 5 bases, the J end lost 0 bases, and 13 bases lay between the germline ends. The CDR3 totals 16 residues. The CDR3 DNA follows: TGTGCCAGCAGCACAAACCGACAGACAACTAATGAAAAACTGTTTTTT. Encoded protein: CASSTNRQTTNEKLFF. Supplemented by reference TRBV7-2 and TRBJ1-4, the full variable domain reads GAGVSQSPSNKVTEKGKDVELRCDPISGHTALYWYRQSLGQGLEFLIYFQGNSAPDKSGLPSDRFSAERTGGSVSTLTIQRTQQEDSAVYLCASSTNRQTTNEKLFFGSGTQLSVL.

This clone turned up a few times. This chain uses TRBV5-6 with TRBJ1-1, with 11 bases matching TRBD1. Germline values: CDR1 SGHDT, CDR2 YYEEEE. Unmatched junction bases numbered 9, after V lost 4 bases and J lost 10 bases. The CDR3 contains 14 residues. CDR3 sequence (DNA): TGTGCCAGCAGCACGGGACAGGGGGTGGATGCAGCTTTCTTT. Its translation is CASSTGQGVDAAFF.

The genes are TRBV5-4 and TRBJ2-2; TRBD2 aligns across 7 bases. CDR3 length: 13 residues. Germline assignment: CDR1 SGHNT and CDR2 YYREEE (reference sequence). The V segment lost 2 bases and the J segment 7 bases; nucleotides outside the gene matches: 2. In nucleotides, the CDR3 is TGTGCCAGCAGCTTTGGGACTAACGGGGAGCTGTTTTTT. This encodes CASSFGTNGELFF.

This clone has only a few counts. The chain carries TRBV19 and TRBJ1-2; 11 nucleotides agree with TRBD1. This CDR3 has 15 residues. Germline values: CDR1 LNHDA, CDR2 SQIVND (reference sequence). The ends lost 9 bases at V and 2 bases at J; junction bases unmatched: 8. CDR3 in amino acids: CASGGTGGSNYGYTF. The CDR3 nucleotides are TGTGCCAGCGGGGGGACAGGGGGGTCCAACTATGGCTACACCTTC.

The chain joins TRBV11-2 to TRBJ2-1; 7 bases map to TRBD1. The CDR3 has 16 residues. Germline CDR1 is SGHAT and CDR2 is FQNNGV. The V and J ends lost 5 bases and 6 bases, in that order; junction bases with no gene match: 13. DNA for the CDR3: TGTGCCAGCAGCACCCCGGGGACAGAAACCGTCAATGAGCAGTTCTTC. Its protein is CASSTPGTETVNEQFF.

The chain joins TRBV10-3 to TRBJ2-7; D may be TRBD1 (6 bases). Trimming cost V 4 bases and J 2 bases, with 15 bases left between them. Germline CDR1 ENHRY, CDR2 SYGVKD. This CDR3 is built from 15 residues. The CDR3 loop reads CAISARQDLPYEQYF. The CDR3 DNA sequence: TGTGCCATCAGTGCGAGACAGGACCTACCCTACGAGCAGTACTTC.

This rearrangement joins TRBV7-6 to TRBJ2-1, with 11 bases lining up with TRBD1. Trimming took 5 bases from V and 6 from J; bases not matched to a gene: 9. The germline V gene encodes CDR1 SGHVS and CDR2 FNYEAQ. This CDR3 is built from 16 residues. Written as DNA, the CDR3 is TGTGCCAGCAGCCAATTCCCCGGGACAGGGGGCAATGAGCAGTTCTTC. It is translated as CASSQFPGTGGNEQFF. The complete variable domain, with remaining parts taken from reference TRBV7-6 and TRBJ2-1, reads GAGVSQSPRYKVTKRGQDVALRCDPISGHVSLYWYRQALGQGPEFLTYFNYEAQQDKSGLPNDRFSAERPEGSISTLTIQRTEQRDSAMYRCASSQFPGTGGNEQFFGPGTRLTVL.